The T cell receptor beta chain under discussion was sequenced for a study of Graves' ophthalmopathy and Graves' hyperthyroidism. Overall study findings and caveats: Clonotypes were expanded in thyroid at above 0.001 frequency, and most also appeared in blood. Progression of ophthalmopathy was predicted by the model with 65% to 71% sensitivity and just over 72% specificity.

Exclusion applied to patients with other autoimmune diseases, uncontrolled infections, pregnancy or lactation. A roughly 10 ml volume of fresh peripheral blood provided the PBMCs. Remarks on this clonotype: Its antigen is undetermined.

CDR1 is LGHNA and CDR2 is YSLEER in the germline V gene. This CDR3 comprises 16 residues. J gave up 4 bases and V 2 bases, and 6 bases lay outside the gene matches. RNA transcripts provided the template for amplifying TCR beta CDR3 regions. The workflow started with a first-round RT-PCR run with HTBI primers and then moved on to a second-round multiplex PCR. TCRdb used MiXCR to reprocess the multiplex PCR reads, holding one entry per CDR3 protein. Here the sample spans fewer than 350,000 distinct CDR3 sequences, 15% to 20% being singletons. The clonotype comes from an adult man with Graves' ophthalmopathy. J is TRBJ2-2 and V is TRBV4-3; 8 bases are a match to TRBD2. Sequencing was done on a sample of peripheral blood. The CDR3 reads CASSQTRSGVTGELFF. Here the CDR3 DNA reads TGCGCCAGCAGCCAAACCCGTAGCGGGGTCACCGGGGAGCTGTTTTTT.